The clone carrying this T cell receptor (beta chain) occurred many times. This sample was taken from a study of T-cell reconstitution after alpha-beta-depleted transplantation in children. The CDR3 loop spans 15 amino acids. Unmatched junction bases numbered 1, after V lost 0 bases and J lost 0 bases. Germline CDR1 is MGHRA and CDR2 is YSYEKL. Unique molecular identifiers were used to barcode this TCRbeta library. From the PCR reads, TCRdb called clonotypes with MiXCR, one entry per CDR3 protein. The sample records around 71,000 distinct CDR3 sequences, just under 7.5% being singletons. This receptor was taken from a human donor who donated a stem cell graft to a child with acute lymphoblastic leukemia. Material: PBMCs from the stem cell graft donor, obtained from the stem cell graft. V and J are TRBV4-1 and TRBJ1-1, with 7 bases fitting TRBD1. The CDR3 region is CASSQEGQLNTEAFF. In DNA, the CDR3 is TGCGCCAGCAGCCAAGAGGGACAGTTGAACACTGAAGCTTTCTTT.